Presented here are 21 T cell receptor beta chains from one specimen sequenced in a study of blood T cell repertoires in COVID-19. Sequencing was performed with immunoSEQ multiplex PCR; in TCRdb, only in-frame clones are kept and a portion is missing. The table records under 250,000 clones, 80% to 85% of them present only once. Material: peripheral blood. These receptors were obtained from a woman between 70 and 85 years old with COVID-19, enrolled during active disease.

The chain is built from TRBV6-5 and TRBJ2-7; D might be TRBD1 (5 bases). The germline V gene has CDR1 MNHEY and CDR2 SVGAGI. The V and J ends lost 6 bases and 2 bases respectively, with 17 bases between them. The CDR3 loop spans 15 amino acids. CDR3 sequence: CASRPVPQGPYEQYF. The CDR3 DNA reads as TGTGCCAGCAGACCCGTCCCCCAGGGCCCCTACGAGCAGTACTTC.

The chain is built from TRBV5-1 and TRBJ1-1, with D hard to call. The CDR3 extends over 12 amino acids. V lost 1 base and J 7 bases, leaving 8 bases between the germline ends. CDR1 is SGHRS and CDR2 is YFSETQ in the germline V gene. Written as DNA, the CDR3 is TGCGCCAGCAGCTTGTTTCGGGATGAAGCTTTCTTT. Protein sequence: CASSLFRDEAFF.

This clone has only a few counts. This CDR3 reads CASSIGLVGHNEQFF. CDR3 nucleotides: TGCGCCAGCAGTATCGGACTAGTGGGCCACAATGAGCAGTTCTTC. The rearrangement links TRBV10-2 to TRBJ2-1; 7 positions agree with TRBD2. The V gene end was trimmed by 5 bases and the J gene end by 5 bases; junction bases not matched to a gene: 9. The germline CDR1 and CDR2 sequences are WSHSY and SAAADI. CDR3 length: 15 amino acids.

This rearrangement joins TRBV3-1 (or the pseudogene TRBV3-2) to TRBJ1-2; D is possibly TRBD1 (6 bases). Trimming shortened V by 0 bases and J by 14 bases, and 16 bases separated the two germline ends. Per the germline V gene, CDR1 is LGHDT and CDR2 is YNNKEL (reference sequence). There are 13 residues in the CDR3. The CDR3, as DNA: TGTGCCAGCAGCCAAGAGCTCAGGGGTGCCGGTACCTTC. Translating gives CASSQELRGAGTF.

This chain joins TRBV7-3 and TRBJ2-2; D is unclear. The CDR3 extends over 14 amino acids. Trimming stripped 2 bases from V and 4 bases from J, with 8 bases between. CDR1 and CDR2 (germline): SGHTA, FQGTGA. CDR3 residues: CASSLGEATGELFF. The CDR3 DNA is TGTGCCAGCAGCTTAGGCGAGGCCACCGGGGAGCTGTTTTTT.

This clone was counted a few times. This chain joins TRBV27 and TRBJ1-1; D is unresolved. The V end lost 2 bases, the J end lost 6 bases, and 22 bases lay between the germline ends. The germline V gene has CDR1 MNHEY and CDR2 SMNVEV (reference sequence). The CDR3 length is 17 residues. CDR3 coding DNA: TGTGCCAGCAGTTTAATCGGCTTTGACATCGAAAGCTCTGAAGCTTTCTTT. This translates into CASSLIGFDIESSEAFF.

The V and J genes are TRBV9 and TRBJ1-2; no clear D gene. CDR1 and CDR2 (germline): SGDLS, YYNGEE. V was cut by 0 bases and J by 3 bases, with 9 bases left in between. The CDR3 has 14 residues. This CDR3 is CASSVDHSDYGYTF. The CDR3 region has the DNA TGTGCCAGCAGCGTAGACCACAGTGACTATGGCTACACCTTC. The whole variable domain, filled in from reference TRBV9 and TRBJ1-2, reads DSGVTQTPKHLITATGQRVTLRCSPRSGDLSVYWYQQSLDQGLQFLIQYYNGEERAKGNILERFSAQQFPDLHSELNLSSLELGDSALYFCASSVDHSDYGYTFGSGTRLTVV.

The J gene is TRBJ1-3, the V gene TRBV19; unclear D gene. Trimming cost V 3 bases and J 0 bases, with 6 bases left between them. The CDR3 contains 14 residues. CDR1 and CDR2 from the germline V gene are LNHDA and SQIVND (reference sequence). The CDR3 bases are TGTGCCAGTAGTATCCCGCGCTCTGGAAACACCATATATTTT. Encoded protein: CASSIPRSGNTIYF.

The chain employs TRBV5-1 and TRBJ1-6; D is perhaps TRBD1 (6 bases). V lost 2 bases and J lost 6, with 12 bases in between. Germline assignment: CDR1 SGHRS and CDR2 YFSETQ. This CDR3 has 15 residues. As DNA, the CDR3 is TGCGCCAGCAGCTTAGGACAGCTTTCTAATTCACCCCTCCACTTT. It codes for CASSLGQLSNSPLHF.

J is TRBJ2-3 and V is TRBV5-4; 14 nucleotides agree with TRBD2. The length of the CDR3 is 16 residues. In germline, CDR1 is SGHNT, CDR2 YYREEE (reference sequence). Trimming cost V 1 base and J 6 bases; bases outside gene matches: 4. CDR3 amino acids: CASSLMGLAGDDTQYF. DNA of the CDR3: TGTGCCAGCAGCTTGATGGGACTAGCGGGAGACGATACGCAGTATTTT.

This chain uses TRBV7-2 with TRBJ2-1; D unclear. The CDR3 has 12 residues. V lost 2 bases and J lost 7, with 6 bases in between. Germline V gene data show CDR1 as SGHTA and CDR2 as FQGNSA. The chain's CDR3 is CASSLSRNEQFF. The CDR3 DNA is TGTGCCAGCAGCTTATCCAGGAATGAGCAGTTCTTC.

This chain joins TRBV7-9 and TRBJ1-3; 7 bases are shared with TRBD1. V shed 3 bases and J 1 base; nucleotides not matched to a gene: 3. CDR1 SEHNR and CDR2 FQNEAQ come from the germline V gene (reference sequence). The CDR3 is 15 residues long. This chain's CDR3 is CASSFGQVSGNTIYF. CDR3 nucleotides: TGTGCCAGCAGCTTTGGACAGGTTTCTGGAAACACCATATATTTT. Looking up the rest from reference TRBV7-9 and TRBJ1-3 gives the full variable domain: DTGVSQNPRHKITKRGQNVTFRCDPISEHNRLYWYRQTLGQGPEFLTYFQNEAQLEKSRLLSDRFSAERPKGSFSTLEIQRTEQGDSAMYLCASSFGQVSGNTIYFGEGSWLTVV.

V and J are TRBV5-1 and TRBJ1-4; possibly TRBD1 for D (5 bases). The CDR3 sequence is 16 residues long. The germline V gene has CDR1 SGHRS and CDR2 YFSETQ. Between the trimmed V and J ends, which lost 4 bases and 0 bases, there was a span of 13 bases. CDR3 protein: CASSVTAIATNEKLFF. The CDR3 coding sequence is TGCGCCAGCAGCGTGACAGCGATTGCAACTAATGAAAAACTGTTTTTT. Based on the CDR3 plus reference TRBV5-1 and TRBJ1-4, the full variable domain is KAGVTQTPRYLIKTRGQQVTLSCSPISGHRSVSWYQQTPGQGLQFLFEYFSETQRNKGNFPGRFSGRQFSNSRSEMNVSTLELGDSALYLCASSVTAIATNEKLFFGSGTQLSVL.

The chain joins TRBV2 to TRBJ1-5; a weak D match, TRBD1 (6 bases). There are 13 residues in the CDR3. Trimming removed 10 bases at V and 7 bases at J, with 17 bases between. Germline assignment: CDR1 SNHLY and CDR2 FYNNEI. The CDR3 here is CATYNGGGQPQHF. CDR3 DNA: TGTGCCACATACAATGGGGGCGGGCAGCCCCAGCATTTT.

This clone was seen a handful of times. The genes are TRBV27 and TRBJ2-1; 7 positions match TRBD2. The CDR3 covers 14 residues. The germline CDR1 and CDR2 sequences are MNHEY and SMNVEV (reference sequence). J lost 4 bases, V lost 9 bases, and 9 bases had no gene match. CDR3 sequence (DNA): TGTGCCAGTAAACCGGGGGGACTTTACAATGAGCAGTTCTTC. It codes for CASKPGGLYNEQFF.

This clone was recorded a few times. This sequence joins TRBV11-2 and TRBJ1-2; D uncertain. This CDR3 is 15 amino acids long. CDR1 SGHAT and CDR2 FQNNGV come from the germline V gene. Trimming removed 1 base from V and 1 base from J, with 10 bases in between. The CDR3 region has the DNA TGTGCCAGCAGCTTAGGCGTCGGGGTTAACTATGGCTACACCTTC. This encodes CASSLGVGVNYGYTF.

The DNA of the CDR3 is TGCAGTGCCCCCTACCTAGATACGCAGTATTTT. Amino acids: CSAPYLDTQYF. This rearrangement joins TRBV20-1 to TRBJ2-3; D unclear. The germline V gene has CDR1 DFQATT and CDR2 SNEGSKA (reference sequence). Trimming pared 6 bases from V and 5 bases from J, leaving 9 bases between. The CDR3 contains 11 residues.

V and J are TRBV6-1 and TRBJ2-5, with TRBD1 identical over 8 bases. Per germline, CDR1 MNHNS and CDR2 SASEGT. CDR3 size: 19 residues. The trim removed 2 bases at V and 2 bases at J, leaving 16 bases unmatched. CDR3 sequence reads: CASSESSLGQGIFQETQYF. The CDR3 DNA sequence: TGTGCCAGCAGTGAATCCTCACTCGGACAGGGAATTTTTCAAGAGACCCAGTACTTC.

The CDR3 loop is CASSPTGYYEQYF. CDR3 DNA: TGTGCCAGCAGTCCCACGGGATACTACGAGCAGTACTTC. The V call is TRBV12-3 or TRBV12-4, the J call TRBJ2-7; the D gene is possibly TRBD2 (5 bases). The CDR3 is 13 amino acids. V was shortened by 5 bases and J by 3 bases, with 11 bases between the two germline ends.

The CDR3 sequence: CASSYPGQGFNEQFF. CDR3 in DNA: TGTGCCAGCAGTTACCCGGGACAGGGTTTCAATGAGCAGTTCTTC. The V gene is TRBV6-2 or TRBV6-3, the J gene TRBJ2-1; 9 bases align to TRBD1. V lost 2 bases and J lost 6; bases outside the gene matches: 5. The CDR3 runs 15 residues. Germline loops: CDR1 MNHEY, CDR2 SVGEGT.

This clone appeared a few times. The V call is TRBV5-1, the J call TRBJ2-4; 10 bases are shared with TRBD1. This CDR3 has 18 amino acids. Germline CDR1 and CDR2: SGHRS and YFSETQ. With V trimmed by 0 bases and J by 0 bases, 6 bases remained unmatched. CDR3 sequence: CASSLEGQGYIAKNIQYF. The CDR3 DNA is TGCGCCAGCAGCTTGGAGGGACAGGGGTATATAGCCAAAAACATTCAGTACTTC. The full variable domain, with the rest looked up from reference TRBV5-1 and TRBJ2-4, is KAGVTQTPRYLIKTRGQQVTLSCSPISGHRSVSWYQQTPGQGLQFLFEYFSETQRNKGNFPGRFSGRQFSNSRSEMNVSTLELGDSALYLCASSLEGQGYIAKNIQYFGAGTRLSVL.